The 6 T cell receptor beta chains reported below all come from one sample, sequenced in a study of CD8+ T cells in alopecia areata. Following extraction, RNA underwent reverse transcription to cDNA, which served as the sequencing template. TCRdb's table, derived via immunoSEQ multiplex PCR, lists solely in-frame clones and lacks some. This sample carries some 110,000 clones, none of them present only once. The sequencing input was lesional skin. The receptors stem from a C3H/HeJ mouse with alopecia areata. This strain has MHC haplotype H2-k.

Many counts were recorded for this clone. Genes and germline come from the mouse. From the germline J gene comes the end of the CDR3, since the read stops 4 residues before it. V is TRBV13-3 and J is TRBJ2-3; 9 nucleotides agree with TRBD1. V was clipped by 4 bases and J by 4 bases; unmatched bases: 4. The CDR3 spans 14 residues. The germline CDR1 and CDR2 sequences are NNHDY and SYVADS. The CDR3 DNA, read in part, is TGTGCCAGCAGTACCGGGACAGGGTCAGAA. Translation gives CASSTGTGSE. The entire CDR3 protein is CASSTGTGSETLYF.

This clone was seen more than once but under ten times. Gene labels here are mouse ones. The read is 4 residues too short to cover the CDR3 end, so that end is filled in from the germline J gene. This chain connects TRBV19 to TRBJ2-1; TRBD1 matches 9 bases. CDR3 size: 12 residues. Germline CDR1 and CDR2: FNHDT and SITEND (reference sequence). CDR3 in amino acids: CASRTGAAEQFF. The sequenced CDR3 bases are TGTGCCAGTCGGACAGGGGCGGCT.

This clone was recorded at least ten times. At residue 10, the translated DNA and the protein in TCRdb do not agree; the protein given here is derived from the DNA. Each gene name is a mouse one. The CDR3 protein is CATTGTGVSPLYF. The part of the CDR3 DNA that was read is TGTGCCACCACCGGGACAGGGGTTTCGCCC. The V call is TRBV13-3, the J call TRBJ1-6; TRBD1 agrees at 10 bases. The read terminates 3 residues before the CDR3 end, so the remaining end is supplied by the germline J gene. TRBJ1-6 is classed as an ORF, of uncertain function. This CDR3 is 13 amino acids long. Germline V gene sequence: CDR1 NNHDY, CDR2 SYVADS. The V and J ends lost 9 bases and 9 bases, in that order; junction bases with no gene match: 6.

This clone was found a few times. Germline and genes here are mouse. The read is 4 residues too short to cover the CDR3 end, so that end is filled in from the germline J gene. The chain couples TRBV17 to TRBJ2-3; TRBD2 agrees at 13 bases. The ends lost 3 bases at V and 0 bases at J; junction bases unmatched: 6. The CDR3 is made up of 18 amino acids. Germline CDR1 reads MNHDT; CDR2 reads YYDKIL. The CDR3 DNA, read in part, is TGTGCTAGCAGTAGGTGGGACTGGGGGGGGTCTAGTGCAGAA. This translates into CASSRWDWGGSSAE. From start to end, the CDR3 is CASSRWDWGGSSAETLYF.

Regarding this clone: These gene names are mouse names. Read data end 4 residues before the CDR3 end; the end is taken from the germline J gene. Other DNA sequences in the same sample also yield this CDR3. The V gene is TRBV13-3, the J gene TRBJ2-3, with 7 bases identical to TRBD2. The germline V gene has CDR1 NNHDY and CDR2 SYVADS. The J segment lost 0 bases and the V segment lost 1 base, leaving 5 bases of the junction unmatched. The CDR3 runs to 16 residues. CDR3 DNA, as far as it was read: TGTGCCAGCAGTGATTTGGGGGGAGGAAGTGCAGAA. Protein product: CASSDLGGGSAE. The whole CDR3 protein reads CASSDLGGGSAETLYF.

This clone has more than one count but fewer than ten. Genes and germline are mouse. The read ends 4 residues shy of where the CDR3 ends; the end is completed using the germline J gene. The rearrangement links TRBV16 to TRBJ1-2; D remains unclear. Germline V CDR1 and CDR2: SGHSA, FRNQAP. The CDR3 sequence is 15 residues long. Trimming left V 0 bases short and J 1 base short, with 9 bases between. The covered CDR3 bases are TGTGCAAGCAGCTTAGATAACAAGTTAAACTCC. This codes for CASSLDNKLNS. The CDR3 in its entirety is CASSLDNKLNSDYTF.